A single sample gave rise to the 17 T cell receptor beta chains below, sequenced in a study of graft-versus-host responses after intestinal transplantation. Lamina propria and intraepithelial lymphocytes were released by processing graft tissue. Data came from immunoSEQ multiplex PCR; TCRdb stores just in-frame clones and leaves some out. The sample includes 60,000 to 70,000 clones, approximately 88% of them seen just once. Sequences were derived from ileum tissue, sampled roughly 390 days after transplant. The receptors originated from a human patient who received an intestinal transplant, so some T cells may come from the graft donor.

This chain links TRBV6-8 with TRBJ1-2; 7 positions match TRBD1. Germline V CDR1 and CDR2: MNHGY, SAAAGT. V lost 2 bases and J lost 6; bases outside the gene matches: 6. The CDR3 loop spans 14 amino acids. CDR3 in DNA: TGTGCCAGCAGTTACGGAAGGGGGCGAGATGGCTACACCTTC. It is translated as CASSYGRGRDGYTF.

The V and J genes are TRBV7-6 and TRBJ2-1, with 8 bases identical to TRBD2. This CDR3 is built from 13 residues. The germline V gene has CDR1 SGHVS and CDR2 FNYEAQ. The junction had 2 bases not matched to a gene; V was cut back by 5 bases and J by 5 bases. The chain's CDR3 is CASSVSGNNEQFF. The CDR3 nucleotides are TGTGCCAGCAGCGTTAGCGGGAACAATGAGCAGTTCTTC.

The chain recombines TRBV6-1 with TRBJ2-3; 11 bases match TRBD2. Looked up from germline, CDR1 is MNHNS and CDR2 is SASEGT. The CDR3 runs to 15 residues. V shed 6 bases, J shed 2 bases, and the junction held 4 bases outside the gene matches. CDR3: CASRATSGTTDTQYF. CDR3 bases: TGTGCCAGCAGGGCGACTAGCGGGACCACAGATACGCAGTATTTT.

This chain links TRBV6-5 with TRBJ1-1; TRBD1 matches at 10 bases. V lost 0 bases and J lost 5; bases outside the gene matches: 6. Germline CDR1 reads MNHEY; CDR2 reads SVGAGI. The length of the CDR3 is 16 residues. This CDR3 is CASSYSRQGAGTEAFF. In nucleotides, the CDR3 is TGTGCCAGCAGTTACTCCCGACAGGGGGCAGGGACTGAAGCTTTCTTT.

The CDR3 protein is CASSPVAGGSYEQYF. The CDR3 DNA sequence: TGCGCCAGCAGCCCCGTGGCGGGGGGATCCTACGAGCAGTACTTC. This sequence joins TRBV4-1 and TRBJ2-7, with TRBD2 matching 8 bases. J was trimmed by 1 base and V by 4 bases; bases with no gene match: 6. Germline V gene sequence: CDR1 MGHRA, CDR2 YSYEKL. The CDR3 spans 15 residues.

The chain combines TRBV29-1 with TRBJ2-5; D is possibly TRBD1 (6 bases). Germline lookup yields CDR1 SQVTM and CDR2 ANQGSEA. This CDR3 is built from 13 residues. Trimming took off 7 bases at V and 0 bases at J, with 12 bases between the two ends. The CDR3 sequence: CSGRTGYQETQYF. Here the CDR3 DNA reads TGCAGCGGGAGAACAGGGTACCAAGAGACCCAGTACTTC.

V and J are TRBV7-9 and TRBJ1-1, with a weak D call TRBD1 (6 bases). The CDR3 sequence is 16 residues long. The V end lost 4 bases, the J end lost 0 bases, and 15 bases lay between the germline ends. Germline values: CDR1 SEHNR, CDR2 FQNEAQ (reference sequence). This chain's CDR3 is CASSSDRTPMNTEAFF. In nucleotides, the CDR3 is TGTGCCAGCAGCTCGGACAGAACACCAATGAACACTGAAGCTTTCTTT.

CDR3 protein: CASSRTARGHEQYF. The CDR3 bases are TGCGCCAGCAGCAGGACGGCCAGGGGGCACGAGCAGTACTTC. The chain carries TRBV4-1 and TRBJ2-7; TRBD1 matches at 8 bases. Germline CDR1 and CDR2: MGHRA and YSYEKL. V was clipped by 5 bases and J by 5 bases; unmatched bases: 8. The CDR3 extends over 14 amino acids.

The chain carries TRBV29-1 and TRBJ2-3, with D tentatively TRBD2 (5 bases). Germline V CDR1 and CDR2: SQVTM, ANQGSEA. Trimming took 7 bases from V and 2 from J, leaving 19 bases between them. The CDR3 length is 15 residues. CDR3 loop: CSAEGRSGNTDTQYF. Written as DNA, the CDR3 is TGCAGCGCAGAAGGTCGAAGCGGAAACACAGATACGCAGTATTTT.

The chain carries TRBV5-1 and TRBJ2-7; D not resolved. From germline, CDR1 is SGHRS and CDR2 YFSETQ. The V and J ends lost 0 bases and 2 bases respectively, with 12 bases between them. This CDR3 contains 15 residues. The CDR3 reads CASSLDDWPPYEQYF. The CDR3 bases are TGCGCCAGCAGCTTGGATGATTGGCCCCCCTACGAGCAGTACTTC.

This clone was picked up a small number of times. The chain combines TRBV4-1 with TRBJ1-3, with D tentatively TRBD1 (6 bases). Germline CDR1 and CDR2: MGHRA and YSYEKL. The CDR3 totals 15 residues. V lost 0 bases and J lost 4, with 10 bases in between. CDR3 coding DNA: TGCGCCAGCAGCCAAGATACAGGGATAGGAAACACCATATATTTT. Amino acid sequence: CASSQDTGIGNTIYF.

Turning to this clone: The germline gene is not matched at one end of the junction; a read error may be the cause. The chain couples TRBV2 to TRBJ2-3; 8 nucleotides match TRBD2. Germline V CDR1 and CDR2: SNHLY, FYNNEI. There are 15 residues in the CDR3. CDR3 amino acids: CASTTTVIAGPGWDF. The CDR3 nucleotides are TGTGCCAGCACCACAACGGTAATAGCGGGACCAGGATGGGATTTT.

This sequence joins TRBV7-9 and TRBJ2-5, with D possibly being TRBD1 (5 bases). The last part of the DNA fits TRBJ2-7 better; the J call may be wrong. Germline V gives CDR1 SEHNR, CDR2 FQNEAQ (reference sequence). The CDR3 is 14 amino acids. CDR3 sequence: CASSFSGKLYEQYF. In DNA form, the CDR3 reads TGTGCCAGCAGCTTCTCAGGGAAGCTCTACGAGCAGTACTTC.

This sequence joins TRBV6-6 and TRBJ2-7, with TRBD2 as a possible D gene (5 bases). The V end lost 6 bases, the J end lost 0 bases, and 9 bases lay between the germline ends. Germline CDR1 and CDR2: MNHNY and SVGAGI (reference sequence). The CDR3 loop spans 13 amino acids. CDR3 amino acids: CASRAAFSYEQYF. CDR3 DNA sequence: TGTGCCAGCAGAGCGGCCTTCTCCTACGAGCAGTACTTC.

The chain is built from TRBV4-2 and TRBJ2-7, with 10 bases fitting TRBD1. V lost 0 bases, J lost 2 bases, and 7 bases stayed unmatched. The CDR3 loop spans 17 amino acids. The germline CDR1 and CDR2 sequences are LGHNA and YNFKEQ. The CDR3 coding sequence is TGTGCCAGCAGCCAAGAATGGGGGGGGACAGGGGCCTACGAGCAGTACTTC. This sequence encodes CASSQEWGGTGAYEQYF.

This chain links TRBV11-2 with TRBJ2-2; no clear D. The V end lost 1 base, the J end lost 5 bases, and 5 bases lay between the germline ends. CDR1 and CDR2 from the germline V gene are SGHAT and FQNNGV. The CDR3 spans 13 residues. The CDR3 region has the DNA TGTGCCAGCAGCTTAGGTGTTACCGGGGAGCTGTTTTTT. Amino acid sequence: CASSLGVTGELFF.

CDR3 sequence (DNA): TGCAGCGTTGAAGAAATAGGGGGTACTGAAGCTTTCTTT. Translating gives CSVEEIGGTEAFF. The chain couples TRBV29-1 to TRBJ1-1; the D gene is possibly TRBD1 (6 bases). Germline values: CDR1 SQVTM, CDR2 ANQGSEA. V was pared by 0 bases and J by 5 bases, with 10 bases between. The CDR3 has 13 amino acids.